This T cell receptor (beta chain) was retrieved from a study of T cells in tuberculosis (dated by TCRdb to the late 2010s). Broadly, across the study: To characterize T cells specific for the mycobacterial lipid antigen glucose monomycolate (GMM), the study used CD1B tetramers together with high-throughput TCR immunosequencing. With 10 or so people per group, a South African clinical cohort compared IGRA-negative adolescents, IGRA-positive adolescents with latent tuberculosis, and adults with active tuberculosis. The paper's findings and limits, for the study overall: Using GEM motif frequencies, a classifier achieved 65% to 75% accuracy, whereas a classifier built on the diverse GMM-specific repertoire got to around 90% accuracy (AUROC over 0.8). The smaller NN-distances were partly driven by shorter CDR3-alpha lengths in active tuberculosis patients, and the difference for TCR-beta did not reach statistical significance. Compared with IGRA-negative controls, TCR-alpha repertoires from active tuberculosis had smaller mean NN-distances to GMM-specific TCRs, which suggests clonal expansion of these TCRs. Clinical samples were selected based on which cryopreserved specimens were available, and the active tuberculosis cases were adults whereas the controls were adolescents.

At study entry, adolescents were screened for latent tuberculosis infection by tuberculin skin test and QuantiFERON-TB GOLD In-Tube IGRA. Immunosequencing was performed on unsorted cryopreserved PBMC and covered around 91,000 T cells per clinical donor on average. Eleven high schools in the Worcester region of the Western Cape, South Africa, served as enrollment sites for adolescents aged 12 to 18 years. Around 10 adolescents infected with M. tuberculosis and around 10 uninfected adolescents were chosen and matched for age and sex. Adolescent PBMC were isolated from freshly drawn heparinized blood by density centrifugation and cryopreserved. About this clone itself: The antigen this receptor binds is unknown. No per-base quality is available; no much larger clone lies one base away.

TCR libraries were generated with the immunoSEQ multiplex PCR assay, using TCR-beta and/or TCR-alpha/delta assays for each sample. The Illumina high-throughput platform was used to sequence the amplified TCR libraries. The paper's processing steps were these. Clustering and dimensionality reduction relied on pairwise TCRdist distances among GMM-specific receptors from T cells that were either sorted ex vivo or expanded in vitro. Each clinical repertoire received a mean NN-distance score, defined as the average TCRdist to the nearest 10% of tetramer-positive reference sequences. GEM TCR motif frequency was computed as the fraction of unique TCRs matching known GEM sequences by V/J usage and CDR3 length. Active tuberculosis was classified by linear discriminant analysis with leave-one-out cross-validation, implemented in scikit-learn. The table was pulled from immuneACCESS by TCRdb, which kept in-frame rearrangements only. Such tables lose some clones; where checked, under half of the loss comes from unresolved V genes, and the rest has no known cause. Clone size and V and J calls were adopted from that table, with D and trimming inferred from the DNA. For this sample there are fewer than 30,000 clones; 80% to 95% appear just once. Around 4.6% of the sample comes from the top ten.

CDR1 and CDR2 are drawn from the germline V gene: MDHEN, SYDVKM. The CDR3, cysteine through phenylalanine, is 16 amino acids long. Here the CDR3 DNA is all that survives: 48 bases in frame from base 1. Trimming costs V 4 bases and J 3 bases, and their ends lie 19 bases apart. This clonotype originated in a donor aged 10 to 29 with latent tuberculosis or without tuberculosis infection. Sequencing was performed on PBMCs. The rearrangement combines TRBV28 with TRBJ2-7; a weak D assignment points to TRBD1 (6 bases agree). The bases are TGTGCCAGCAGTTCAGCCTCAGGGGAGTGGATCTACGAGCAGTACTTC. Its protein reads: CASSSASGEWIYEQYF.